This T cell receptor (beta chain) stems from a study of T cell repertoires in cytomegalovirus infection. About the research overall: CMV epitopes in the study were HLA-C-restricted (recently identified) and HLA-B-restricted (well studied). Shared public TCR beta signatures pointed to both CMV infection and a matching HLA type. General study results and limits: In two of eight donors, the top clonotype was HLA-C-restricted CMV-specific. Using cumulative public TCR beta family frequency, the authors identified those who carried CMV together with the relevant HLA.

TCRdb reprocessed the reads via MiXCR and lists one record per CDR3 protein. The sample holds about 160,000 distinct CDR3 sequences, about a fifth seen once. Worth noting for this clonotype: The antigen remains undetermined.

V lost 0 bases to trimming and J lost 1 base, with 6 bases between them. Germline loops: CDR1 SGHTA, CDR2 FQGNSA. The CDR3 is 14 residues long. This sequence joins TRBV7-2 and TRBJ1-1, with unresolved D. This specimen was CD8+ T cells from cultured PBMCs, taken from culture after CMV antigen stimulation. The TCR was taken from a human donor in good health (CMV status not recorded). Some clones in this sample may be carry-over from other donors' samples. This CDR3 is CASSLAVPNTEAFF. The CDR3 DNA reads TGTGCCAGCAGCTTAGCAGTCCCGAACACTGAAGCTTTCTTT. Using reference TRBV7-2 and TRBJ1-1 for the parts outside the CDR3, the full variable domain is GAGVSQSPSNKVTEKGKDVELRCDPISGHTALYWYRQSLGQGLEFLIYFQGNSAPDKSGLPSDRFSAERTGGSVSTLTIQRTQQEDSAVYLCASSLAVPNTEAFFGQGTRLTVV.